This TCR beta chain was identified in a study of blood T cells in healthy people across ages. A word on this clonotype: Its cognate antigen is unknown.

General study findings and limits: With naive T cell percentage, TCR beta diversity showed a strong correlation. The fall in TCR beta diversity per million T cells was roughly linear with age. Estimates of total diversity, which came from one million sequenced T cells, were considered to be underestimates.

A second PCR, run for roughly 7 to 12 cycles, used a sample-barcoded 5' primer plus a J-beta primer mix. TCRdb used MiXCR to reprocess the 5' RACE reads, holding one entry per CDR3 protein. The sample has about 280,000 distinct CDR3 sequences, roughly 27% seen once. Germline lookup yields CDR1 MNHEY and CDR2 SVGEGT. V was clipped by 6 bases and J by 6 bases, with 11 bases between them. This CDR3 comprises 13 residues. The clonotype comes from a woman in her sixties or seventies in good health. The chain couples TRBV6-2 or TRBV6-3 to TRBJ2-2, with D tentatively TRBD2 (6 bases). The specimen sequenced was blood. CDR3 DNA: TGTGCCAGCAGGACCGGAGGGCCCGGGGAGCTGTTTTTT. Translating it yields CASRTGGPGELFF.